This T cell receptor beta chain originates from a study of neurological immune-mediated disorders. This clonotype has ten or more counts. Its target is not known. The authors made cDNA by 5'RACE with 10-nucleotide random UMIs. TCRdb reprocessed the 5' RACE reads via MiXCR and lists one record per CDR3 protein. Of tens of thousands of distinct CDR3 sequences in the sample, about 10% were seen once. With 0 bases clipped from V and 8 bases from J, the junction kept 9 bases outside the gene matches. Germline assignment: CDR1 SGHRS and CDR2 YFSETQ. This CDR3 has 16 amino acids. Indicated time point: longitudinal time-point 1 (baseline). The unsorted libraries were generated from a total of 2 million PBMCs, which had been stored in RNAlater at -80 C. The study, taken as a whole, reports: HTLV-1-associated myelopathy had the most TCR clonal expansion, and multiple sclerosis had the least, less than healthy controls.

Sequences were obtained from PBMCs. The chain combines TRBV5-1 with TRBJ1-4; TRBD1 matches at 8 bases. The sequence was collected from a man aged 30 to 45 in good health. CDR3 sequence: CASSLGSTGAREKLFF. The DNA for the CDR3 is TGCGCCAGCAGCTTGGGATCGACAGGGGCGAGGGAAAAACTGTTTTTT.